The entry that follows covers one TCR beta chain sequence. Its antigen is still unknown. Clones were sequenced by immunoSEQ multiplex PCR, and TCRdb holds only the in-frame ones, with some missing. The sample lists 150,000 or so clones, about nine tenths occurring once. Samples with a second dose at about 4 or about 12 weeks were pooled together. The germline V gene has CDR1 MDHEN and CDR2 SYDVKM. J lost 7 bases, V lost 10 bases, and 15 bases had no gene match. There are 15 residues in the CDR3. This sample stems from a study of T cell responses to AZD1222 COVID-19 vaccine. Study observations and caveats: Mostly white British, mostly female donors; authors suggested clonal diversity may be underestimated.

The sequencing here drew on peripheral blood, taken 28 days after the second AZD1222 dose. J is TRBJ2-2 and V is TRBV28; 7 bases map to TRBD1. This TCR was recovered from an adult who received the AZD1222 COVID-19 vaccine. The CDR3 sequence: CATQTGAQRGGELFF. DNA of the CDR3: TGTGCCACGCAAACAGGGGCGCAACGGGGCGGGGAGCTGTTTTTT.